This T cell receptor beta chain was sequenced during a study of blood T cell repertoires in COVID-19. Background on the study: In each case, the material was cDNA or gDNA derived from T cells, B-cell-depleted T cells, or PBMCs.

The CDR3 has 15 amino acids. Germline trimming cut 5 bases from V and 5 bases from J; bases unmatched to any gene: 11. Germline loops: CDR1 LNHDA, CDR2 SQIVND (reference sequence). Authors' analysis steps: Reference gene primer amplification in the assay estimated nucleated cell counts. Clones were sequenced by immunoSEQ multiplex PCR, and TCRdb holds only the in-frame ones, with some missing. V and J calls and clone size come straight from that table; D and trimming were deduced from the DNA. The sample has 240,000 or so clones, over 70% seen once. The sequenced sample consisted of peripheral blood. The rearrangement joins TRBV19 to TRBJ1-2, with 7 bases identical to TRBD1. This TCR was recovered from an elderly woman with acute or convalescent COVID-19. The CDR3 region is CASSPGTVRNYGYTF. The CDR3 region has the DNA TGTGCCAGTAGTCCTGGGACAGTTAGGAATTATGGCTACACCTTC.